Below, 2 T cell receptor beta chains from the same sample are listed, as sequenced in a study of T cell changes during pregnancy in multiple sclerosis. Some clones are missing from TCRdb's copy, which holds only in-frame ones; the method was immunoSEQ multiplex PCR. The sample carries more than 45,000 clones, 93% recorded once. The sequencing used CD8+ T cells from peripheral blood mononuclear cells, collected in the second trimester of pregnancy. The receptors derive from a female donor with multiple sclerosis, enrolled in a pregnancy study.

The chain has TRBV4-1 and TRBJ1-1; maybe TRBD1 (6 bases). CDR1 is MGHRA and CDR2 is YSYEKL in the germline V gene. The germline V and J ends were trimmed by 4 bases and 1 base, with 13 bases remaining between them. The CDR3 contains 15 residues. The CDR3 bases are TGCGCCAGCAGCCGAGGGGGGGGGAAGAACACTGAAGCTTTCTTT. This sequence encodes CASSRGGGKNTEAFF.

The chain couples TRBV28 to TRBJ1-4; D might be TRBD1 (5 bases). Trimming cost V 8 bases and J 5 bases, with 18 bases left between them. The germline CDR1 and CDR2 sequences are MDHEN and SYDVKM. The CDR3 totals 15 residues. Written as DNA, the CDR3 is TGTGCCAGCGGCCATCAACAGGCTTCGAATGAAAAACTGTTTTTT. Translation gives CASGHQQASNEKLFF.